Sequencing of this T cell receptor (beta chain) was carried out in a study of T cell responses to AZD1222 COVID-19 vaccine (dated by TCRdb to the early 2020s). Notes on the research overall: Because spike-specific TCR depth and breadth did not differ between the two schedules, AZD1222 recipients who got a second dose at roughly 4 weeks were pooled with those who got a second dose at roughly 12 weeks. TCR sequencing covered 233 trial participants: around 210 given two doses of AZD1222 and about 26 given two doses of MenACWY control vaccine. Trial participants were enrolled by age into subgroups of 18-55, 56-69 and 70-plus years, and about 150, 27 and 61 TCR-sequenced participants, respectively, were included in these subgroups.

As to this clone: Its antigen has not been determined. Within one base of it there is no much larger clone, and no base qualities were kept.

The CDR3 regions of human TCRbeta chains were analyzed by immunosequencing. Concerning the study's data processing: TCRs in the repertoires were matched against a reference library of SARS-CoV-2-specific TCRs that had been generated with the MIRA antigen-specificity platform. Breadth was defined as the fraction of unique TCRs that were SARS-CoV-2-associated, and depth was defined as the fraction of total T cells that were SARS-CoV-2-associated. Using the MIRA data, each spike-specific TCR was mapped to the spike region that the TCR reacts to and placed in a CD4 or CD8 class. Log10-transformed breadth and depth values were compared by one-way ANOVA with Sidak's multiple comparisons tests. The table was pulled from immuneACCESS by TCRdb, which kept in-frame rearrangements only. Such tables lose some clones; where checked, under half of the loss comes from unresolved V genes, and the rest has no known cause. That table furnishes V, J and clone size, whereas the DNA furnished D and trimming. Across this sample there are roughly 80,000 clones, with roughly 80% seen only once. Of the sample, around 2.8% is held by the ten largest clones.

Reading from cysteine to phenylalanine, the CDR3 counts 15 amino acids. Only the CDR3 DNA stays, 45 bases, in frame from base 1. The junction shows trimming of 5 bases on V and 1 base on J, plus 13 bases between the germline ends. CDR1 and CDR2, looked up from the germline V gene, are SGHTS and YDEGEE. Overall results and qualifications from the work: Most participants were white British and females outnumbered males, and the authors suggested that clonal diversity may have been underestimated. After two AZD1222 doses, spike-specific TCR breadth and depth were significantly higher than at day 0 and than in MenACWY recipients. In the small 56-69-year group, the increase in depth fell short of significance, most likely because of low power. Vaccine-associated CD4 TCRs spanned the whole spike protein, with dominant responses in regions 160-218 and 743-854. Because no day 14 peak-response samples were available, the repertoires could be characterized only after the peak T cell response. Reportedly, close to half of the unique spike-specific TCRs recognized epitopes lying outside the regions that are mutated in the B.1.351 and B.1.1.7 variants. Only a handful of AZD1222 recipients were SARS-CoV-2 seropositive at baseline, limiting conclusions about previously exposed vaccinees.

The time point label for this specimen denotes: baseline before first vaccination. Samples from vaccinated people were obtained from the UK trials COV001 and COV002, which included a single-blind randomized controlled phase 2/3 trial of AZD1222 (ChAdOx1 nCoV-19) in healthy adults. For TCRbeta chain sequencing, PBMC samples were collected from trial participants at day 0 and at day 28 after the second dose. The sequenced sample was peripheral blood, obtained on day 0 of AZD1222 vaccination. The chain employs TRBV5-8 and TRBJ1-5, and the D gene may be TRBD1, 6 bases matching. The sequence was collected from an adult in good health. The CDR3 sequence is CASRHRVRSNQPQHF. The nucleotides read TGTGCCAGCAGACACAGGGTTAGGAGCAATCAGCCCCAGCATTTT.